A single T cell receptor beta chain is shown here with its context. This CDR3 region has 14 residues. CDR1 is SEHNR and CDR2 is FQNEAQ in the germline V gene (reference sequence). Trimming stripped 6 bases from V and 3 bases from J, with 14 bases between. The data were obtained in a study of T cell responses to AZD1222 COVID-19 vaccine. Study context: Pooled in the analysis were second doses at about 4 or about 12 weeks.

The repertoire was sequenced with immunoSEQ multiplex PCR; TCRdb's copy has only in-frame clones and lacks some. Seen here are around 140,000 clones, about 91% observed once, and the top ten hold over 1.1%. The sample was peripheral blood, taken on day 0 of AZD1222 vaccination. The source of this sequence is an adult in good health. This chain connects TRBV7-9 to TRBJ1-1; D remains ambiguous. The CDR3 is CASRVRDGDTEAFF. The CDR3 DNA is TGTGCCAGCAGAGTTAGGGATGGGGACACTGAAGCTTTCTTT.